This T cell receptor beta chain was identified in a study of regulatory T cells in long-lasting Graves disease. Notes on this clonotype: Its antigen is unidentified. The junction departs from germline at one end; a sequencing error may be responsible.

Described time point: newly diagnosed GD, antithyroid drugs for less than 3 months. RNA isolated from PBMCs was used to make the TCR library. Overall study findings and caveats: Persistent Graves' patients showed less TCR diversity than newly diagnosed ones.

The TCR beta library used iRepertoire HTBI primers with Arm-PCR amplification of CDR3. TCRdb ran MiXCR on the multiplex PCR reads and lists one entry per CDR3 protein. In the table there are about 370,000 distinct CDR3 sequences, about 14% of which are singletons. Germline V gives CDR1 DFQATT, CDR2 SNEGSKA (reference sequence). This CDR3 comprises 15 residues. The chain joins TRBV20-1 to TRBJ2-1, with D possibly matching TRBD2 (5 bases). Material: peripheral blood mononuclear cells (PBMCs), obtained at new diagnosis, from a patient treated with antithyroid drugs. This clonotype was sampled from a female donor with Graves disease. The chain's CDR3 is CGARDPSTRSNEQSF. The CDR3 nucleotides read TGCGGTGCTAGAGACCCCTCCACTAGAAGCAATGAGCAGTCCTTC.